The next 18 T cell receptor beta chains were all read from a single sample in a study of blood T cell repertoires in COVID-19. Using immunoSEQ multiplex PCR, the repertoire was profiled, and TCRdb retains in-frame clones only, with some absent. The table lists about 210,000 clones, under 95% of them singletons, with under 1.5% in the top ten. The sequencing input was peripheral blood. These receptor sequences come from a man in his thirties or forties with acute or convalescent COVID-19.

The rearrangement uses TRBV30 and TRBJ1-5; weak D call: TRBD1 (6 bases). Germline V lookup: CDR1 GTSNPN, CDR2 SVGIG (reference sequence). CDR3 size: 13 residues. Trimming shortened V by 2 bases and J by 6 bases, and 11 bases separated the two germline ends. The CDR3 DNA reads TGTGCCTGGAGTCAACAGGGCGGTCAGCCCCAGCATTTT. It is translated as CAWSQQGGQPQHF.

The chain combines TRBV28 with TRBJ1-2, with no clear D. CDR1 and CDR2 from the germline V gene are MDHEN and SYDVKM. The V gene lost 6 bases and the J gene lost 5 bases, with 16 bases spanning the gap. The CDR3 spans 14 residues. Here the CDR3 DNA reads TGTGCCAGCAGGGGTCCGCGGGTCATTTATGGCTACACCTTC. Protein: CASRGPRVIYGYTF.

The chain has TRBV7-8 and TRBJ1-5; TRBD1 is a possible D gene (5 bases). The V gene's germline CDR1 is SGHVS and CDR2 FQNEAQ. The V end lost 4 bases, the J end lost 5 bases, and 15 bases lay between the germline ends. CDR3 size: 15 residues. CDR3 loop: CASSSQGRVDQPQHF. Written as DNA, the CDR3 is TGTGCCAGCAGCTCCCAGGGCAGGGTGGATCAGCCCCAGCATTTT.

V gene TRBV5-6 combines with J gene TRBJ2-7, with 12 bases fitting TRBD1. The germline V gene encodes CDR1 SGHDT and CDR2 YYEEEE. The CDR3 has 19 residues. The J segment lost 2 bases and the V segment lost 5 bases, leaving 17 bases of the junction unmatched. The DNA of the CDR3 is TGTGCCAGCAGTCTCGCGAGGGACAGGGGGCTAGAAAGGACCTACGAGCAGTACTTC. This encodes CASSLARDRGLERTYEQYF. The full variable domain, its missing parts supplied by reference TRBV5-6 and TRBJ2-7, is DAGVTQSPTHLIKTRGQQVTLRCSPKSGHDTVSWYQQALGQGPQFIFQYYEEEERQRGNFPDRFSGHQFPNYSSELNVNALLLGDSALYLCASSLARDRGLERTYEQYFGPGTRLTVT.

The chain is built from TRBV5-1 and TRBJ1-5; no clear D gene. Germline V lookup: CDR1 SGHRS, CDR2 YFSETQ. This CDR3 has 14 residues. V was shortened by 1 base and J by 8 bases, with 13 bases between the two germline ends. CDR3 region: CASSLSPGNKPQHF. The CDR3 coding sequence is TGCGCCAGCAGCTTGTCCCCGGGGAACAAGCCCCAGCATTTT.

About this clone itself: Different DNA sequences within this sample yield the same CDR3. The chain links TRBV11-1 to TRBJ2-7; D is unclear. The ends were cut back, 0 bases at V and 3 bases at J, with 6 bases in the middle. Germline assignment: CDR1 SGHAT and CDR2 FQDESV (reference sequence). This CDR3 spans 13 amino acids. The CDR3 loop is CASSLAQNYEQYF. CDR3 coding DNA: TGTGCCAGCAGCTTAGCACAAAACTACGAGCAGTACTTC. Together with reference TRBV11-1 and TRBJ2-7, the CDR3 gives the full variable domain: EAEVAQSPRYKITEKSQAVAFWCDPISGHATLYWYRQILGQGPELLVQFQDESVVDDSQLPKDRFSAERLKGVDSTLKIQPAELGDSAMYLCASSLAQNYEQYFGPGTRLTVT.

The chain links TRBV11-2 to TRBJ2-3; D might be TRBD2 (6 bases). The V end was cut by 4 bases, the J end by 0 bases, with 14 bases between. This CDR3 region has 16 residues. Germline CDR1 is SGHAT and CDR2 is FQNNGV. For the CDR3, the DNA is TGTGCCAGCAGCTCCACGGCGGGGCTTAGCACAGATACGCAGTATTTT. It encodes CASSSTAGLSTDTQYF.

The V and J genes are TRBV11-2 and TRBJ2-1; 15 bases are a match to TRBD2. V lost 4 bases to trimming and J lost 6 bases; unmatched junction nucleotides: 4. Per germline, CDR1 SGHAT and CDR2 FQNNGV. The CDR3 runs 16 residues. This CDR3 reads CASSSGLAGGGNEQFF. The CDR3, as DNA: TGTGCCAGCAGCTCTGGACTAGCGGGAGGGGGCAATGAGCAGTTCTTC.

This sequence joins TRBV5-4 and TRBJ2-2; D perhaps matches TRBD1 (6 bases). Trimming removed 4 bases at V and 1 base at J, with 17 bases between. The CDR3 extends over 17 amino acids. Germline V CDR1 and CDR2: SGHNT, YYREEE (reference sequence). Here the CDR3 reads CASSAANRDRNTGELFF. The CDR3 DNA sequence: TGTGCCAGCAGCGCCGCTAACAGGGATCGGAACACCGGGGAGCTGTTTTTT.

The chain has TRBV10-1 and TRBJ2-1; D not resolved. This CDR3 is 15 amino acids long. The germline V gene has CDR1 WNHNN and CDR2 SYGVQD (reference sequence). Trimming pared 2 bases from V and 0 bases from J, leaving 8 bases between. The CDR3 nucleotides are TGCGCCAGCAGTGAGAGCGCCAGCTCCTACAATGAGCAGTTCTTC. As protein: CASSESASSYNEQFF.

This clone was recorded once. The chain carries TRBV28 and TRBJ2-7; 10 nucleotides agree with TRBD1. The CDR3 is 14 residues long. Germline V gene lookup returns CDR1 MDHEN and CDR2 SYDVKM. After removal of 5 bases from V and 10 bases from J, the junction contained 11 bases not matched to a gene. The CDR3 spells CASSERDRGRGQYF. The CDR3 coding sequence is TGTGCCAGCAGTGAGAGGGACAGGGGAAGGGGACAGTACTTC.

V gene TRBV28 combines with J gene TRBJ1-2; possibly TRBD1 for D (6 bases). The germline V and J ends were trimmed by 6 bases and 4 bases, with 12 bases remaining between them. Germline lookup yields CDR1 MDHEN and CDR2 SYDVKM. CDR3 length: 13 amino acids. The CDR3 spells CASRRDRSYGYTF. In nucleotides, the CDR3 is TGTGCCAGCAGAAGAGACAGGTCCTATGGCTACACCTTC.

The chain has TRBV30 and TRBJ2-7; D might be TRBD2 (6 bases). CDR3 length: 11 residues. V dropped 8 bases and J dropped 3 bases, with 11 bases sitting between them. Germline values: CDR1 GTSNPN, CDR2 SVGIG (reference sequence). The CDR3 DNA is TGTGCCCAAGGGGACTTCTACGAGCAGTACTTC. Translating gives CAQGDFYEQYF.

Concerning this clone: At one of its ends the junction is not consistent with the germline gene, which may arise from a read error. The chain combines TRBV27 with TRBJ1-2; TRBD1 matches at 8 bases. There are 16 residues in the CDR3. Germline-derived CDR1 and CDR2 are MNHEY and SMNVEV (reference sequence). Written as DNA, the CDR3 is TGTGCCAGCAGTCCGCAGGGGGCGAAGGTGGTTTATGACTACACCTTC. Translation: CASSPQGAKVVYDYTF.

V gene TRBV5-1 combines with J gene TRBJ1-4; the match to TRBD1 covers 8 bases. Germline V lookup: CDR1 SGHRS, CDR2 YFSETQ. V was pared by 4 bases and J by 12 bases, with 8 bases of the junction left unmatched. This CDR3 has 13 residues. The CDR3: CASSAYPGGELFF. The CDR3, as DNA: TGCGCCAGCAGCGCGTACCCAGGGGGCGAACTGTTTTTT.

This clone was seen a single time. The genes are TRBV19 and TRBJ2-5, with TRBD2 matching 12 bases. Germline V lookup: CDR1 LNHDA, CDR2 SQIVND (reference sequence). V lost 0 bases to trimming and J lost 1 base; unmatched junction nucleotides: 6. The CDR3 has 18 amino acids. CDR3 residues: CASSIDAPGLAGQETQYF. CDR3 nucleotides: TGTGCCAGTAGTATAGATGCTCCGGGACTAGCGGGCCAAGAGACCCAGTACTTC.

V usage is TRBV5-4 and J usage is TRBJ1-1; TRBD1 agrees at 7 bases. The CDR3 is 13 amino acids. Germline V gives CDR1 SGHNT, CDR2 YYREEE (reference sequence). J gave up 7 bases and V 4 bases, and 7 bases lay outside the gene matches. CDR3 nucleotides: TGTGCCAGCAGCATACGGGACAGCCTTGAAGCTTTCTTT. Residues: CASSIRDSLEAFF.

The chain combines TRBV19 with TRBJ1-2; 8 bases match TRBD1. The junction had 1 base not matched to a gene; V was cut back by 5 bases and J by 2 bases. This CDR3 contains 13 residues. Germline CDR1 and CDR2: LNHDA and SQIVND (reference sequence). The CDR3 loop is CASSRQGNYGYTF. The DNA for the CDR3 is TGTGCCAGTAGTCGACAGGGGAACTATGGCTACACCTTC.